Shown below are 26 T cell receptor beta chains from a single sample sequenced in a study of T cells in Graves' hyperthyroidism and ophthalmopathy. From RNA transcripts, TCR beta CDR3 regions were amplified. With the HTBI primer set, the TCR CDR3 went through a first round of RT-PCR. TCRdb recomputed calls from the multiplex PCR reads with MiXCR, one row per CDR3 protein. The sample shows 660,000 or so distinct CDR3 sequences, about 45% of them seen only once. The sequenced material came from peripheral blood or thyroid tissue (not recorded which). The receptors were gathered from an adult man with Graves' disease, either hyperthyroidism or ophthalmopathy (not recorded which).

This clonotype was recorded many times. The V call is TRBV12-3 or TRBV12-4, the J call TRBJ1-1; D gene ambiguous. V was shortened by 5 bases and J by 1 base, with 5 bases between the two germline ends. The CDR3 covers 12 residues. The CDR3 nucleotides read TGTGCCAGCAGTGTAGGGAACACTGAAGCTTTCTTT. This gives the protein CASSVGNTEAFF.

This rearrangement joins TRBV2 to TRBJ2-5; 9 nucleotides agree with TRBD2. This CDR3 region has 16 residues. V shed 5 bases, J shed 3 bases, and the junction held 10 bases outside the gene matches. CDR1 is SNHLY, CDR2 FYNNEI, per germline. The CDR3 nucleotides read TGTGCCAGCAGTTCCGGACTAGCGAGTCAGGAAGAGACCCAGTACTTC. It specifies CASSSGLASQEETQYF.

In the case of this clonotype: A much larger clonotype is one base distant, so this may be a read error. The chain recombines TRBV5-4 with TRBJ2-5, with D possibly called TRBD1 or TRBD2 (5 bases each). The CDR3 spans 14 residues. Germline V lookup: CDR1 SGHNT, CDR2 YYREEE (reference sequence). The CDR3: CASGLVRRDETQYF. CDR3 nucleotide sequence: TGTGCCAGCGGCTTAGTTCGCAGGGACGAGACCCAGTACTTC.

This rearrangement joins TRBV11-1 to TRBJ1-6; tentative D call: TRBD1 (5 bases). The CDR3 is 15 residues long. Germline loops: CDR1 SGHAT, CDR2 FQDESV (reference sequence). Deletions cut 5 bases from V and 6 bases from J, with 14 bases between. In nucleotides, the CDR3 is TGTGCCAGCAGCCTGGAAGGGGCAGCTAATTCACCCCTCCACTTT. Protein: CASSLEGAANSPLHF.

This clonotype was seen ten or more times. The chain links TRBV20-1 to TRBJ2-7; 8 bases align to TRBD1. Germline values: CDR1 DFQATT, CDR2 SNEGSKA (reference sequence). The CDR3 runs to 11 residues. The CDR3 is CSAGQGYEQYF. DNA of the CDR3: TGCAGCGCTGGACAGGGATACGAGCAGTACTTC.

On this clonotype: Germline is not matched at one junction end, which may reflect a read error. In DNA form, the CDR3 reads TGCGCCAGCAGCCTCCGGGACAGGGGGCGAACTAACTATGGCTACACCTTC. It yields the protein CASSLRDRGRTNYGYTF. The genes are TRBV7-9 and TRBJ1-2; 12 positions match TRBD1. This CDR3 contains 17 residues. Germline V gene lookup returns CDR1 SEHNR and CDR2 FQNEAQ (reference sequence).

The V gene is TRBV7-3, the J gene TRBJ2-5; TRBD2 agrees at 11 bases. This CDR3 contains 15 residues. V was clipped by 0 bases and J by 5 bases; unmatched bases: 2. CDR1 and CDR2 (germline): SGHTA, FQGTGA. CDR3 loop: CASSLTSGREETQYF. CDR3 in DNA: TGTGCCAGCAGCTTAACTAGCGGGAGGGAGGAGACCCAGTACTTC.

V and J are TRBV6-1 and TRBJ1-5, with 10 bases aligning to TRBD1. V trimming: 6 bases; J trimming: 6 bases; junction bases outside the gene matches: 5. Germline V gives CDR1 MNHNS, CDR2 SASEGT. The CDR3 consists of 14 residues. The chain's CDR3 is CASRRDRGIQPQHF. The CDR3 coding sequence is TGTGCCAGCAGGCGGGACAGGGGAATTCAGCCCCAGCATTTT.

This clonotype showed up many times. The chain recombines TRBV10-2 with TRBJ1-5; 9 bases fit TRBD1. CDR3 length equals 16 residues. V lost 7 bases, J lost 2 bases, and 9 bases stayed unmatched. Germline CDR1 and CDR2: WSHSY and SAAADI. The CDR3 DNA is TGCGCCAGCAATCCCACGGGACAGGGTGGCAATCAGCCCCAGCATTTT. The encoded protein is CASNPTGQGGNQPQHF.

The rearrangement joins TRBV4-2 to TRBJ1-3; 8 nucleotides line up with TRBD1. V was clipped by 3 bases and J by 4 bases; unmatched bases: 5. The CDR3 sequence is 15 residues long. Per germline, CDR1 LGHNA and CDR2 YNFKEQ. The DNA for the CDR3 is TGTGCCAGCAGCCAGGGGACAGGTACCGGAAACACCATATATTTT. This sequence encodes CASSQGTGTGNTIYF.

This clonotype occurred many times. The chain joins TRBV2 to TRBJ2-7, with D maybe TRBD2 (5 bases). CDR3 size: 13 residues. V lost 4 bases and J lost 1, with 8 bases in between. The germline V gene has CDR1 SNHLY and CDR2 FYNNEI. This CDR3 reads CASSGTRSYEQYF. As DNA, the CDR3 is TGTGCCAGCAGTGGAACTAGGTCCTACGAGCAGTACTTC.

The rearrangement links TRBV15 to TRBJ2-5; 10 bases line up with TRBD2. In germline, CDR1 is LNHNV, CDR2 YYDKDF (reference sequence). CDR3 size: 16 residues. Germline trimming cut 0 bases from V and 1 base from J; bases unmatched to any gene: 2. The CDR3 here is CATSRDTSGTQETQYF. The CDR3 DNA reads TGTGCCACCAGCAGAGATACTAGCGGGACCCAAGAGACCCAGTACTTC.

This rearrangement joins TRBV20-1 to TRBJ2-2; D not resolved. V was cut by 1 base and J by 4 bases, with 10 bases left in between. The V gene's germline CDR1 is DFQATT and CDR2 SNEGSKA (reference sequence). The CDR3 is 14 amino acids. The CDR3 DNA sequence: TGCAGTGCTAGAGGGAAGAAAGGCACCGGGGAGCTGTTTTTT. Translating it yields CSARGKKGTGELFF.

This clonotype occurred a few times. The CDR3 nucleotides are TGTGCCAGTAGTATAGATTTTAGCTACACCTTC. Its translation: CASSIDFSYTF. The rearrangement joins TRBV19 to TRBJ1-2; D remains ambiguous. V lost 0 bases to trimming and J lost 9 bases, with 5 bases between them. This CDR3 is 11 amino acids long. Germline V gives CDR1 LNHDA, CDR2 SQIVND (reference sequence).

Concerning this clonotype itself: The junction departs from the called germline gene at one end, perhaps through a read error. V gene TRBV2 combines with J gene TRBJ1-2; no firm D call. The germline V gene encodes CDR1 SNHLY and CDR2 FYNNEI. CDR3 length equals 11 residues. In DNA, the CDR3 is TGTGCCGGCAGTGAATATGGGGGCTACACCTTC. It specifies CAGSEYGGYTF.

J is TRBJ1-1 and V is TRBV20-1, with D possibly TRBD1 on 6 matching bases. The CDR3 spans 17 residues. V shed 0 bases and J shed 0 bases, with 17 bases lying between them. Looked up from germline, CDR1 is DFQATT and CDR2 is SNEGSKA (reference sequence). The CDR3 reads CSAREHRVVGVNTEAFF. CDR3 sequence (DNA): TGCAGTGCTAGAGAACACAGGGTTGTGGGGGTGAACACTGAAGCTTTCTTT.

The CDR3 protein is CASSSTGKGTEAFF. The DNA for the CDR3 is TGTGCCAGCAGCTCTACAGGGAAGGGGACTGAAGCTTTCTTT. This chain joins TRBV7-4 and TRBJ1-1, with D perhaps TRBD1 (6 bases). This CDR3 has 14 amino acids. Germline V lookup: CDR1 SGHVT, CDR2 SQSDAQ. V was trimmed by 4 bases and J by 5 bases, leaving 14 bases between them.

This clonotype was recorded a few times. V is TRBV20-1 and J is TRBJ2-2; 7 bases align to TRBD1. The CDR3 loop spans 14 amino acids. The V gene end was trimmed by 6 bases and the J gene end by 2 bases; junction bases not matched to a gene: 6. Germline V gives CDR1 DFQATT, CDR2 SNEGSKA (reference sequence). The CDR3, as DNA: TGCAGTGCGACCCTAGGGGGCAACACCGGGGAGCTGTTTTTT. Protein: CSATLGGNTGELFF.

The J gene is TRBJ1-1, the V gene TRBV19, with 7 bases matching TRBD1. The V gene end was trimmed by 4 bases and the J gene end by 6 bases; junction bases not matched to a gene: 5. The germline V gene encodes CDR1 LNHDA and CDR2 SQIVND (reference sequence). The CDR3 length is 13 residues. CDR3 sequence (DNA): TGTGCCAGTAGTACACAGGGGAGGGCTGAAGCTTTCTTT. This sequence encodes CASSTQGRAEAFF.

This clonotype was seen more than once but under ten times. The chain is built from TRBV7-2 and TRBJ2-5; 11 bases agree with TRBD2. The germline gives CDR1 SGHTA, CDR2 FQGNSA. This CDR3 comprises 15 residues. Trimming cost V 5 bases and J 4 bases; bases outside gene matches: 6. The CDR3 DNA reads TGTGCCAGCAGCGCAACTAGCGGGAGATTAGAGACCCAGTACTTC. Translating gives CASSATSGRLETQYF.

This CDR3 reads CASSSRSSGGVSPEAFF. CDR3 DNA sequence: TGTGCCAGCAGCTCACGATCATCAGGGGGCGTCTCCCCCGAAGCTTTCTTT. The chain recombines TRBV9 with TRBJ1-1; 8 bases are shared with TRBD1. Germline CDR1 is SGDLS and CDR2 is YYNGEE. The trim removed 4 bases at V and 8 bases at J, leaving 19 bases unmatched. The CDR3 contains 17 residues.

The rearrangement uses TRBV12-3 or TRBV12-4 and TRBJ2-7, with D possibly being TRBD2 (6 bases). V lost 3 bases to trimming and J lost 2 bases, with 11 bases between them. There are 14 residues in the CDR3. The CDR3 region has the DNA TGTGCCAGCAGTTTGTCGGGGGTCCCCTACGAGCAGTACTTC. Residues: CASSLSGVPYEQYF.

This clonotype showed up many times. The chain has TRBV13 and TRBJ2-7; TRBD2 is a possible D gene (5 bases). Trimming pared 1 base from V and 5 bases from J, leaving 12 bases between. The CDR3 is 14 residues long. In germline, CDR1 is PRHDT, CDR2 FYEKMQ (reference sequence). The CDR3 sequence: CASSLERNGDEQYF. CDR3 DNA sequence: TGTGCCAGCAGCTTAGAGCGGAACGGCGACGAGCAGTACTTC.

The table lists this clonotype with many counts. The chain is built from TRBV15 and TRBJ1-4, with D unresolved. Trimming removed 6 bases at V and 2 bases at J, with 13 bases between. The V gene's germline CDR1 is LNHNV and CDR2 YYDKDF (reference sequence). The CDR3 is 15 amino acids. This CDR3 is CATRNEVSTNEKLFF. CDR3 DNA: TGTGCCACCAGAAATGAAGTATCGACTAATGAAAAACTGTTTTTT.

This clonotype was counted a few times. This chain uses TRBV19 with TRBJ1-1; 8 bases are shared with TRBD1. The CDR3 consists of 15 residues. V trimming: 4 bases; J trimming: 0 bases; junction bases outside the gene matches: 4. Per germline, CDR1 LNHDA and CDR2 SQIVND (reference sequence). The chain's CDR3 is CASSSTGGVNTEAFF. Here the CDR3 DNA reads TGTGCCAGTAGTAGCACAGGGGGGGTGAACACTGAAGCTTTCTTT.

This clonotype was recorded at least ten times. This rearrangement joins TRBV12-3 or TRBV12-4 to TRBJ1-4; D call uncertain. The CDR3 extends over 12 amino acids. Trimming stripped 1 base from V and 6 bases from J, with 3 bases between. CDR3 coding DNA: TGTGCCAGCAGTTTAGGGGATGAAAAACTGTTTTTT. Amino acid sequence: CASSLGDEKLFF.